The present T cell receptor beta chain was sequenced within a study of CXCR3-negative and CXCR3-positive naive CD8 T cells. General observations from the study: Greater hydrophobicity was found in TRB CDR3s of CXCR3-positive naive cells than of CXCR3-negative naive cells.

With respect to this clonotype: The antigen remains undetermined.

CDR1 is MDHEN, CDR2 SYDVKM, per germline. The CDR3 totals 15 residues. Preparation of TRB cDNA libraries relied on 5' RACE carrying UMI labels. Using the 5' RACE reads, TCRdb records one entry per CDR3 protein without DNA. The sample features some 150,000 distinct CDR3 sequences, with 0.41% in its top ten. Sequencing used naive CXCR3+ CD8+ T cells from blood. Noted subset: CD45RO-CCR7+CD27+CD95- naive CD8+ T cells expressing CXCR3 (TNR3+). The V gene is TRBV28, the J gene TRBJ2-1; TCRdb calls TRBD2, which cannot be checked without DNA. The receptor was derived from a human donor in good health. Some clones in this sample may be carry-over from other donors' samples. CDR3 loop: CASSIGTSGHNEQFF.